A selection of T cell receptor beta chains follows, all from one sample in a study of blood T cells in healthy people across ages. TCRdb re-called the 5' RACE reads with MiXCR, one entry per CDR3 protein. The data show more than 650,000 distinct CDR3 sequences, 22% seen once. Sequencing used blood. The receptors here all came from a man aged 70-80 years in good health. Each CDR3 is given with its conserved first and last residue. The D gene is left open where the match is weak.

d_gene	j_gene	v_gene	CDR3aa
TRBD2	TRBJ2-1	TRBV6-2/TRBV6-3	CAISSGGAGTYNEQFF
TRBD1	TRBJ2-5	TRBV12-3/TRBV12-4	CASSPNVRPGQGQETQYF
TRBD1	TRBJ2-1	TRBV27	CASQPMTFRTGLSYNEQFF
TRBD1	TRBJ2-1	TRBV29-1	CSVGNRGQFF
TRBD1	TRBJ2-7	TRBV20-1	CSAIDRGSVFVYEQYF
.	TRBJ1-1	TRBV19	CASNLGQNTEAFF
.	TRBJ2-3	TRBV12-3/TRBV12-4	CASSLGSGSTDTQYF
.	TRBJ1-4	TRBV20-1	CSARDLGAPNEKLFF
.	TRBJ2-5	TRBV20-1	CSARDEGEGLQETQYF
.	TRBJ1-2	TRBV6-1	CASSEAQGWDYGYTF
.	TRBJ2-3	TRBV12-3/TRBV12-4	CASRGTQTDTQYF
TRBD2	TRBJ2-3	TRBV4-3	CASSQEGGDTDTQYF
TRBD1	TRBJ1-2	TRBV20-1	CSARVYRGGGYTF
TRBD1	TRBJ1-1	TRBV12-3/TRBV12-4	CADESAGGKTFF
.	TRBJ2-3	TRBV5-1	CASSLEGRASTDTQYF
.	TRBJ1-1	TRBV7-9	CASSFRGLLSAEAFF